These T cell receptor beta chains were read from a single sample in a study of shared clonotypes between healthy human individuals. Method: immunoSEQ multiplex PCR; TCRdb's copy keeps in-frame clones and lacks some. The table shows fewer than 850,000 clones, with about 96% occurring only once. Sample: naive CD8+ T cells sorted from blood. These receptor sequences come from a man aged 30-40 years in good health. CDR3s include the opening cysteine and the closing phenylalanine or tryptophan. A D gene is named only where the DNA matches it firmly. Not every row has a clone size; where given, it reads once, few, many or a size class.

J: TRBJ2-3; V: TRBV4-3; size: -; D: TRBD2; DNA: TGCGCCAGCAGCCAGCCCACCGGGACTAGCGGGAGTAGGTCTAGCACAGATACGCAGTATTTT; CDR3: CASSQPTGTSGSRSSTDTQYF
J: TRBJ2-7; V: TRBV7-6; size: once; D: TRBD2; DNA: TGTGCCAGCAGCCCCGGACTAGGCTACGAGCAGTACTTC; CDR3: CASSPGLGYEQYF
J: TRBJ1-1; V: TRBV7-9; size: once; D: TRBD1; DNA: TGTGCCAGCAGCCCGGGACAGGGACAGAACACTGAAGCTTTCTTT; CDR3: CASSPGQGQNTEAFF
J: TRBJ2-1; V: TRBV9; size: -; D: -; DNA: TGTGCCAGCAGCGTAGTATTAGGCGGGATTCACTACAATGAGCAGTTCTTC; CDR3: CASSVVLGGIHYNEQFF
J: TRBJ2-1; V: TRBV7-9; size: -; D: -; DNA: TGTGCCAGCAGCTTAGCGAATCGGCGGTGGGAGCAGTTCTTC; CDR3: CASSLANRRWEQFF
J: TRBJ2-1; V: TRBV4-3; size: -; D: TRBD2; DNA: TGCGCCAGCAGCCAAGACGGGGGGGATTACAATGAGCAGTTCTTC; CDR3: CASSQDGGDYNEQFF
J: TRBJ2-7; V: TRBV7-9; size: -; D: TRBD2; DNA: TGTGCCAGCAGCTTCCCAGGGACTAGCGGGAGGGCCCACTACGAGCAGTACTTC; CDR3: CASSFPGTSGRAHYEQYF
J: TRBJ1-5; V: TRBV11-2; size: -; D: -; DNA: TGTGCCAGCAGCTTAGGATACAGGGACGGTGACAATCAGCCCCAGCATTTT; CDR3: CASSLGYRDGDNQPQHF
J: TRBJ2-1; V: TRBV19; size: -; D: -; DNA: TGTGCCAGTCAAACAAACGGCGGGGCCTACAATGAGCAGTTCTTC; CDR3: CASQTNGGAYNEQFF
J: TRBJ2-7; V: TRBV11-2; size: -; D: -; DNA: TGTGCCAGCAGCTTAGAACTAGCAAGCTCCTACGAGCAGTACTTC; CDR3: CASSLELASSYEQYF
J: TRBJ2-2; V: TRBV6-6; size: -; D: -; DNA: TGTGCCAGCAGTTGGGATACGGGTGGTAACACCGGGGAGCTGTTTTTT; CDR3: CASSWDTGGNTGELFF
J: TRBJ2-7; V: TRBV4-1; size: -; D: TRBD2; DNA: TGCGCCAGCAGCCACGCAATTAGCGGGACCGGCTCCTACGAGCAGTACTTC; CDR3: CASSHAISGTGSYEQYF
J: TRBJ2-7; V: TRBV7-9; size: once; D: -; DNA: TGTGCCAGCAGCTACACACACGAGCAGTACTTC; CDR3: CASSYTHEQYF
J: TRBJ2-2; V: TRBV9; size: -; D: -; DNA: TGTGCCAGCAGTCAGGGTAGAATCACCGGGGAGCTGTTTTTT; CDR3: CASSQGRITGELFF
J: TRBJ2-1; V: TRBV5-1; size: -; D: TRBD2; DNA: TGCGCCAGCAGCCCTTGGACTAGCGGGAGGGATGAGCAGTTCTTC; CDR3: CASSPWTSGRDEQFF
J: TRBJ2-7; V: TRBV9; size: -; D: TRBD1; DNA: TGTGCCAGCAGCGAGGGACAGGTGACCTACGAGCAGTACTTC; CDR3: CASSEGQVTYEQYF
J: TRBJ1-4; V: TRBV5-1; size: -; D: TRBD1; DNA: TGCGCCAGCAGCTGGCAGGGGGCTAGTGAAAAACTGTTTTTT; CDR3: CASSWQGASEKLFF
J: TRBJ2-7; V: TRBV27; size: once; D: TRBD2; DNA: TGTGCCAGCAGTTTGCGGGAGGGCTACGAGCAGTACTTC; CDR3: CASSLREGYEQYF
J: TRBJ2-7; V: TRBV27; size: -; D: TRBD1; DNA: TGTGCCAGCAGTAAGACAGGGGTCTCCTACGAGCAGTACTTC; CDR3: CASSKTGVSYEQYF
J: TRBJ1-2; V: TRBV27; size: -; D: TRBD1; DNA: TGTGCCAGCAGTGCGGACAGGGAGTTTGGCTATGGCTACACCTTC; CDR3: CASSADREFGYGYTF
J: TRBJ2-7; V: TRBV9; size: -; D: TRBD2; DNA: TGTGCCAGCAGCGCCTCAACTAGCGGAAACTACGAGCAGTACTTC; CDR3: CASSASTSGNYEQYF
J: TRBJ2-7; V: TRBV28; size: -; D: -; DNA: TGTGCCAGCAGTTTCCGGGGGAACGAGCAGTACTTC; CDR3: CASSFRGNEQYF